Below are 29 T cell receptor beta chains sequenced from a single sample in a study of OX40 agonist ivuxolimab in advanced cancers. Only in-frame clones appear in the TCRdb table, and some are missing; sequencing was by immunoSEQ multiplex PCR. Of about 96,000 clones in the sample, about four fifths were seen once. The input for sequencing was CD4+ or CD8+ T cells sorted from blood, taken in a trial of the OX40 agonist ivuxolimab. These receptors were collected from an adult with an advanced solid tumor such as melanoma, head and neck, liver or kidney cancer.

In the case of this clone: Other nucleotide sequences in the sample specify the same CDR3. The CDR3 loop is CASSPGGEQFF. Here the CDR3 DNA reads TGTGCCAGCAGCCCAGGGGGTGAGCAGTTCTTC. V usage is TRBV11-2 and J usage is TRBJ2-1; the match to TRBD1 covers 7 bases. The CDR3 runs to 11 residues. Unmatched junction bases numbered 1, after V lost 5 bases and J lost 9 bases. Germline CDR1 is SGHAT and CDR2 is FQNNGV.

This chain joins TRBV7-9 and TRBJ2-2, with 8 bases lining up with TRBD1. Germline CDR1 SEHNR, CDR2 FQNEAQ (reference sequence). J lost 5 bases, V lost 5 bases, and 7 bases had no gene match. The length of the CDR3 is 15 residues. The DNA of the CDR3 is TGTGCCAGCAGCCGCCACAGGGGGGAGACCGGGGAGCTGTTTTTT. Amino acid sequence: CASSRHRGETGELFF.

The V call is TRBV29-1, the J call TRBJ2-3; 8 bases map to TRBD2. V dropped 3 bases and J dropped 2; count of bases not matched to a gene: 4. Germline CDR1 is SQVTM and CDR2 is ANQGSEA. The CDR3 loop spans 14 amino acids. CDR3 amino acids: CSVDEAGATDTQYF. The CDR3, as DNA: TGCAGCGTTGACGAAGCGGGAGCCACAGATACGCAGTATTTT.

The V gene is TRBV19, the J gene TRBJ2-3; weak D call: TRBD1 (6 bases). CDR3 length: 14 residues. V was cut by 3 bases and J by 0 bases, with 7 bases left in between. Germline loops: CDR1 LNHDA, CDR2 SQIVND (reference sequence). The CDR3 DNA reads TGTGCCAGTAGTATCGGACAGAGCACAGATACGCAGTATTTT. Amino acid sequence: CASSIGQSTDTQYF.

V is TRBV7-9 and J is TRBJ1-1; 8 bases agree with TRBD1. CDR1 and CDR2 from the germline V gene are SEHNR and FQNEAQ (reference sequence). The CDR3 is 17 amino acids. The V gene end was trimmed by 5 bases and the J gene end by 3 bases; junction bases not matched to a gene: 14. This CDR3 reads CASSRLLGQAGDTEAFF. CDR3 nucleotides: TGTGCCAGCAGCCGATTACTGGGACAGGCGGGGGACACTGAAGCTTTCTTT.

V gene TRBV23-1 combines with J gene TRBJ1-5, with TRBD1 as a possible D gene (6 bases). TRBV23-1 is classed as an ORF, of uncertain function. This CDR3 comprises 20 residues. Trimming took 0 bases from V and 5 from J, leaving 26 bases between them. CDR3 residues: CASSQSLSSPGGADYQPQHF. The CDR3 DNA reads as TGCGCCAGCAGTCAATCCCTCTCCTCACCCGGGGGGGCGGACTATCAGCCCCAGCATTTT.

The chain joins TRBV7-2 to TRBJ2-2; D call uncertain. The length of the CDR3 is 17 residues. Germline loops: CDR1 SGHTA, CDR2 FQGNSA. With 0 bases removed from V and 1 base from J, the gap between germline ends came to 12 bases. The CDR3 sequence is CASSLANFSWNTGELFF. For the CDR3, the DNA is TGTGCCAGCAGCTTAGCGAATTTTTCTTGGAACACCGGGGAGCTGTTTTTT.

V and J are TRBV18 and TRBJ2-5; D perhaps matches TRBD1 (5 bases). Trimming shortened V by 0 bases and J by 1 base, and 9 bases separated the two germline ends. The CDR3 runs to 15 residues. Germline values: CDR1 KGHSH, CDR2 LQKENI. CDR3 sequence: CASSPPTTAQETQYF. The CDR3 DNA reads TGTGCCAGCTCACCACCGACGACAGCCCAAGAGACCCAGTACTTC.

This clone was detected once. The rearrangement links TRBV11-2 to TRBJ2-1; tentatively, D is TRBD2 (5 bases). This CDR3 spans 17 amino acids. Germline CDR1 SGHAT, CDR2 FQNNGV. Trimming left V 1 base short and J 0 bases short, with 13 bases between. The CDR3 sequence: CASSLGPGLNSYNEQFF. CDR3 nucleotides: TGTGCCAGCAGCTTAGGCCCAGGACTGAACTCCTACAATGAGCAGTTCTTC. The full variable domain, with the rest looked up from reference TRBV11-2 and TRBJ2-1, is EAGVAQSPRYKIIEKRQSVAFWCNPISGHATLYWYQQILGQGPKLLIQFQNNGVVDDSQLPKDRFSAERLKGVDSTLKIQPAKLEDSAVYLCASSLGPGLNSYNEQFFGPGTRLTVL.

This clone was seen a handful of times. The V and J genes are TRBV4-3 and TRBJ1-2, with TRBD1 matching 8 bases. V trimming: 2 bases; J trimming: 9 bases; junction bases outside the gene matches: 11. The CDR3 has 15 residues. Germline CDR1 reads LGHNA; CDR2 reads YSLEER. The chain's CDR3 is CASSQRPGQAMSYTF. Here the CDR3 DNA reads TGCGCCAGCAGCCAACGACCGGGACAGGCCATGAGCTACACCTTC.

This clone turned up a few times. The chain is built from TRBV5-4 and TRBJ1-6; tentative D call: TRBD1 (6 bases). This CDR3 has 15 residues. V gave up 4 bases and J gave up 5 bases, with 13 bases separating them. Germline-derived CDR1 and CDR2 are SGHNT and YYREEE (reference sequence). CDR3 residues: CASSIRGLDNSPLHF. The CDR3 DNA sequence: TGTGCCAGCAGCATCCGGGGGCTCGATAATTCACCCCTCCACTTT.

The chain carries TRBV5-4 and TRBJ2-1; 8 nucleotides line up with TRBD2. V was pared by 9 bases and J by 9 bases, with 11 bases of the junction left unmatched. Germline V CDR1 and CDR2: SGHNT, YYREEE (reference sequence). CDR3 length equals 13 residues. In nucleotides, the CDR3 is TGTGCCACGTTCGTAGCGGGGTTAAGTGAGCAGTTCTTC. Its translation: CATFVAGLSEQFF.

The chain is built from TRBV12-5 and TRBJ2-3; 13 bases are a match to TRBD2. Trimming at V came to 1 base and at J to 5 bases, leaving 3 bases not matched to a gene. CDR3 length equals 16 residues. Germline-derived CDR1 and CDR2 are LGHNT and FRNRAP. CDR3 protein: CASGLGTSGGRDTQYF. CDR3 DNA: TGTGCTAGTGGTTTGGGGACTAGCGGGGGAAGAGATACGCAGTATTTT.

The chain uses TRBV18 and TRBJ2-7; D uncertain. V lost 3 bases, J lost 2 bases, and 8 bases lay in between. CDR1 and CDR2 (germline): KGHSH, LQKENI. CDR3 size: 13 residues. CDR3 region: CASSPTWPYEQYF. The CDR3 DNA sequence: TGTGCCAGCTCACCTACGTGGCCCTACGAGCAGTACTTC.

This clone was seen more than once but under ten times. This chain connects TRBV15 to TRBJ1-2; D unclear. Trimming removed 3 bases at V and 4 bases at J, with 12 bases between. CDR3 size: 14 residues. Germline V CDR1 and CDR2: LNHNV, YYDKDF (reference sequence). CDR3 protein: CATSRDTRGYGYTF. Here the CDR3 DNA reads TGTGCCACCAGCAGGGATACCCGGGGCTATGGCTACACCTTC. The full variable domain, completed using reference TRBV15 and TRBJ1-2, is DAMVIQNPRYQVTQFGKPVTLSCSQTLNHNVMYWYQQKSSQAPKLLFHYYDKDFNNEADTPDNFQSRRPNTSFCFLDIRSPGLGDTAMYLCATSRDTRGYGYTFGSGTRLTVV.

The chain has TRBV4-1 and TRBJ2-5; D possibly uses TRBD1 or TRBD2 (5 bases each). V was trimmed by 3 bases and J by 5 bases, leaving 16 bases between them. Per the germline V gene, CDR1 is MGHRA and CDR2 is YSYEKL. The CDR3 has 15 amino acids. The CDR3 DNA reads as TGCGCCAGCAGCCAGCTCGCCGGGGCTTTCGAGACCCAGTACTTC. Residues: CASSQLAGAFETQYF.

This chain links TRBV10-3 with TRBJ2-3; 10 positions match TRBD2. V shed 6 bases and J 7 bases; nucleotides not matched to a gene: 7. The CDR3 covers 14 residues. Germline loops: CDR1 ENHRY, CDR2 SYGVKD. Here the CDR3 reads CAIRGTSEGNTQYF. The CDR3 DNA sequence: TGTGCCATCAGAGGGACTAGCGAAGGAAATACGCAGTATTTT.

This chain links TRBV5-4 with TRBJ2-3; 9 bases map to TRBD2. V shed 5 bases and J 5 bases; nucleotides not matched to a gene: 6. Germline V CDR1 and CDR2: SGHNT, YYREEE (reference sequence). CDR3 length: 14 residues. The chain's CDR3 is CASRPGLAVDTQYF. The CDR3 DNA follows: TGTGCCAGCAGACCGGGACTAGCAGTAGATACGCAGTATTTT. The full variable domain, rest sourced from reference TRBV5-4 and TRBJ2-3, is ETGVTQSPTHLIKTRGQQVTLRCSSQSGHNTVSWYQQALGQGPQFIFQYYREEENGRGNFPPRFSGLQFPNYSSELNVNALELDDSALYLCASRPGLAVDTQYFGPGTRLTVL.

The J gene is TRBJ1-2, the V gene TRBV7-9; D perhaps matches TRBD1 (6 bases). Trimming stripped 3 bases from V and 4 bases from J, with 9 bases between. Germline CDR1 and CDR2: SEHNR and FQNEAQ (reference sequence). This CDR3 has 13 amino acids. This CDR3 is CASSLAGAYGYTF. The CDR3 DNA sequence: TGTGCCAGCAGCTTGGCGGGGGCCTATGGCTACACCTTC.

V is TRBV5-6 and J is TRBJ2-7, with 7 bases aligning to TRBD1. The CDR3 extends over 14 amino acids. CDR1 and CDR2 (germline): SGHDT, YYEEEE. The J segment lost 2 bases and the V segment lost 2 bases, leaving 4 bases of the junction unmatched. DNA for the CDR3: TGTGCCAGCAGCTTAGGAGGACAGGCCTACGAGCAGTACTTC. It specifies CASSLGGQAYEQYF.

This clone was counted between two and nine times. The chain couples TRBV11-3 to TRBJ1-5, with D unclear. The CDR3 runs 13 residues. V lost 6 bases, J lost 2 bases, and 8 bases lay in between. Germline V CDR1 and CDR2: SGHNT, YENEEA. CDR3: CASRWRGNQPQHF. The CDR3 DNA is TGTGCCAGCAGGTGGAGGGGCAATCAGCCCCAGCATTTT.

The chain joins TRBV4-3 to TRBJ1-2; TRBD1 matches 9 bases. The CDR3 spans 13 residues. Trimming removed 4 bases from V and 5 bases from J; junction bases left unmatched: 2. Looked up from germline, CDR1 is LGHNA and CDR2 is YSLEER. The CDR3 spells CASSPDRGYGYTF. CDR3 nucleotide sequence: TGCGCCAGCAGCCCGGACAGGGGTTATGGCTACACCTTC.

The rearrangement joins TRBV7-9 to TRBJ2-3, with TRBD2 matching 9 bases. This CDR3 spans 16 amino acids. Per germline, CDR1 SEHNR and CDR2 FQNEAQ (reference sequence). Trimming at V came to 2 bases and at J to 0 bases, leaving 3 bases not matched to a gene. CDR3 in amino acids: CASSLNSGGSTDTQYF. The CDR3 DNA reads TGTGCCAGCAGCTTAAATAGCGGGGGAAGCACAGATACGCAGTATTTT.

The CDR3 loop reads CASSVGDTYGYTF. The CDR3 coding sequence is TGTGCCAGCAGCGTAGGAGACACCTATGGCTACACCTTC. The chain links TRBV9 to TRBJ1-2; D remains ambiguous. The CDR3 has 13 amino acids. V lost 0 bases and J 4 bases, leaving 7 bases between the germline ends. Germline CDR1 and CDR2: SGDLS and YYNGEE.

The chain recombines TRBV6-1 with TRBJ2-7; tentative D call: TRBD1 (5 bases). The germline V and J ends were trimmed by 0 bases and 3 bases, with 9 bases remaining between them. The CDR3 sequence is 14 residues long. CDR1 and CDR2 from the germline V gene are MNHNS and SASEGT. The CDR3 is CASSEAGHLYEQYF. The CDR3, as DNA: TGTGCCAGCAGTGAAGCCGGACACCTCTACGAGCAGTACTTC.

This clone was seen only once. The V gene is TRBV2, the J gene TRBJ1-1; 9 bases are shared with TRBD1. V was clipped by 6 bases and J by 4 bases; unmatched bases: 3. CDR3 length: 13 amino acids. Looked up from germline, CDR1 is SNHLY and CDR2 is FYNNEI. The DNA of the CDR3 is TGTGCCAGCAGACCACAGGGGGCCACTGAAGCTTTCTTT. Its translation: CASRPQGATEAFF.

The chain uses TRBV7-2 and TRBJ2-2; D could derive from TRBD1 or TRBD2 (5 bases each). Germline CDR1 SGHTA, CDR2 FQGNSA. Trimming removed 2 bases at V and 4 bases at J, with 11 bases between. CDR3 size: 15 residues. Here the CDR3 reads CASSLSPGGTGELFF. CDR3 sequence (DNA): TGTGCCAGCAGCTTAAGCCCTGGGGGCACCGGGGAGCTGTTTTTT. The whole variable domain, remainder taken from reference TRBV7-2 and TRBJ2-2, is GAGVSQSPSNKVTEKGKDVELRCDPISGHTALYWYRQSLGQGLEFLIYFQGNSAPDKSGLPSDRFSAERTGGSVSTLTIQRTQQEDSAVYLCASSLSPGGTGELFFGEGSRLTVL.

The gene calls are TRBV6-1 and TRBJ2-7, with D perhaps matching TRBD1 (6 bases). Trimming removed 2 bases at V and 1 base at J, with 15 bases between. Germline values: CDR1 MNHNS, CDR2 SASEGT. The CDR3 length is 16 residues. This CDR3 reads CASSELLKGTSYEQYF. The CDR3 DNA sequence: TGTGCCAGCAGTGAACTGCTAAAGGGGACATCCTACGAGCAGTACTTC.

This clone was seen only a few times. The rearrangement joins TRBV15 to TRBJ1-4; D uncertain. The CDR3 extends over 16 amino acids. In germline, CDR1 is LNHNV, CDR2 YYDKDF (reference sequence). Trimming took 2 bases from V and 0 from J, leaving 10 bases between them. This CDR3 reads CATSRTTRSTNEKLFF. The CDR3 DNA reads as TGTGCCACCAGCAGAACGACGAGGTCAACTAATGAAAAACTGTTTTTT.